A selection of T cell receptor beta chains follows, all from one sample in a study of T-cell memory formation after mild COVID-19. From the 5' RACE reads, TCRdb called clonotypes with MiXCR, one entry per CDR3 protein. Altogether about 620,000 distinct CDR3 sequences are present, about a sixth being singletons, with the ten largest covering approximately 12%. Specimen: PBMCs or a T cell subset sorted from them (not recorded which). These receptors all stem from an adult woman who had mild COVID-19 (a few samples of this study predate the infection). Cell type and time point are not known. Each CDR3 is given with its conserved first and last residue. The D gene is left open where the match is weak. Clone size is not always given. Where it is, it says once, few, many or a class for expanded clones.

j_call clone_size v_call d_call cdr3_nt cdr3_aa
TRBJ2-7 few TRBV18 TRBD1 TGTGCCAGCTCACGTGGACAGGGAAGCTCCTACGAGCAGTACTTC CASSRGQGSSYEQYF
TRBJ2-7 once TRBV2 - TGTGCCAGCAGTGAAAGGCGAACCTACGAGCAGTACTTC CASSERRTYEQYF
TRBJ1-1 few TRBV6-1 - TGTGCCAGCAGCCTCGGACCGTTAGCGAACACTGAAGCTTTCTTT CASSLGPLANTEAFF
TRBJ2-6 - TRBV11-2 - TGTGCCAGCAGCTCGCTTCGAAGGGCCCTTGGGTCTGGGGCCAACGTCCTGACTTTC CASSSLRRALGSGANVLTF
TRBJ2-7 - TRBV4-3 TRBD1 TGCGCCAGCAGCCAAGAAGAAAGGACAGGGGGGGAGCAGTACTTC CASSQEERTGGEQYF
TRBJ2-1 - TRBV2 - TGTGCCAGCAGTGCCTCGGGCGGGGACTACAATGAGCAGTTCTTC CASSASGGDYNEQFF
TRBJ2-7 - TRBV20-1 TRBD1 TGCAGTGCTTCCTCCGGGACAGGGGGCTACGAGCAGTACTTC CSASSGTGGYEQYF
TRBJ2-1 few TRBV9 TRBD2 TGTGCCAGCAGCTCAGGGGTAGCGGGAGGGCCGTGGGCGGGGAATGAGCAGTTCTTC CASSSGVAGGPWAGNEQFF
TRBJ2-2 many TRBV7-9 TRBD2 TGTGCCAGCAGCCAAGTGAAGCGGGAAAAGATCGGGGAGCTGTTTTTT CASSQVKREKIGELFF
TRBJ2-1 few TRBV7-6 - TGTGCCAGCAGCTTAAGGCTGGCAGTCTCCCCCAATGAGCAGTTCTTC CASSLRLAVSPNEQFF
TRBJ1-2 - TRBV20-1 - TGCAGTGCTAGGACCGGGAGGGCAGATGGCTACACCTTC CSARTGRADGYTF
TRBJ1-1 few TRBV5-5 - TGTGCCAGCAGCCTGGCCCGACAGGTCGGTGAAGCTTTCTTT CASSLARQVGEAFF
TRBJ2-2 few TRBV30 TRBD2 TGTGCCTGGCTGGGACTAGCGGGGTTCCGGACCGGGGAGCTGTTTTTT CAWLGLAGFRTGELFF
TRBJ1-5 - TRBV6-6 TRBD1 TGTGCCAGCCGACAGGGGGGGGGATTACAGCCCCAGCATTTT CASRQGGGLQPQHF
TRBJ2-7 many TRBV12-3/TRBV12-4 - TGTGCCAGCAGCCCGGGACAACCTCCCTACGAGCAGTACTTC CASSPGQPPYEQYF
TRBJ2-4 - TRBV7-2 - TGTGCCAGCAGCTTAGTAAAACTAGCTGCCCAAAACATTCAGTACTTC CASSLVKLAAQNIQYF
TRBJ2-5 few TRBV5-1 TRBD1 TGCGCCAGCAGCTTGGCCCCCCAAGGGGGCTCCGAGACCCAGTACTTC CASSLAPQGGSETQYF
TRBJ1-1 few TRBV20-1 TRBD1 TGCAGTGCTAGAGATGGGACAGGGGACACTGAAGCTTTCTTT CSARDGTGDTEAFF
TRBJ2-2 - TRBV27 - TGTGCCAGCAGCCCCGATGAGTCTCTTAACACCGGGGAGCTGTTTTTT CASSPDESLNTGELFF
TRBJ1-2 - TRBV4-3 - TGCGCCAGCAGCCAAGATCATGGGGCAGGGCCTAACTATGGCTACACCTTC CASSQDHGAGPNYGYTF
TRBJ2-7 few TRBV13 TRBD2 TGTGCCAGCAGCTCAAACCGCCCTACTCGGGACTACTACGAGCAGTACTTC CASSSNRPTRDYYEQYF
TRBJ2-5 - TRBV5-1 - TGCGCCAGCAGCTCGCGACCGGGATCACGAGAGACCCAGTACTTC CASSSRPGSRETQYF
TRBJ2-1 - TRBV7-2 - TGTGCCAGCAGCTTAAGGGCCCAAACCTCCTACAATGAGCAGTTCTTC CASSLRAQTSYNEQFF
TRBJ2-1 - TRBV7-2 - TGTGCCAGCTGTTATGGATGGGGGTTCTACAATGAGCAGTTCTTC CASCYGWGFYNEQFF
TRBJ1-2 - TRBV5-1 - TGCGCCAGCAGCTTGGAGATGGAGGACTATGGCTACACCTTC CASSLEMEDYGYTF